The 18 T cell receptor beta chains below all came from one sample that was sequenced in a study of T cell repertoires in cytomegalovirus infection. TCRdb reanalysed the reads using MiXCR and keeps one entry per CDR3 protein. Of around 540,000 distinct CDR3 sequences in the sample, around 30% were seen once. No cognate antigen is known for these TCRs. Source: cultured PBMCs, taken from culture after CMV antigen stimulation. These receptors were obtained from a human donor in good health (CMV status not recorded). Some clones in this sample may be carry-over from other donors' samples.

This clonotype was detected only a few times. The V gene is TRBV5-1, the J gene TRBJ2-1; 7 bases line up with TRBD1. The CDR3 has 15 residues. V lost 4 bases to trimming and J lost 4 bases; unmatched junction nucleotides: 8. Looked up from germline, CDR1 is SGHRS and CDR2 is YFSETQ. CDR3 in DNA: TGCGCCAGCAGCGTCGCCCGGGACAGATACAATGAGCAGTTCTTC. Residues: CASSVARDRYNEQFF. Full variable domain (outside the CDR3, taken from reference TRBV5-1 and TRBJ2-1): KAGVTQTPRYLIKTRGQQVTLSCSPISGHRSVSWYQQTPGQGLQFLFEYFSETQRNKGNFPGRFSGRQFSNSRSEMNVSTLELGDSALYLCASSVARDRYNEQFFGPGTRLTVL.

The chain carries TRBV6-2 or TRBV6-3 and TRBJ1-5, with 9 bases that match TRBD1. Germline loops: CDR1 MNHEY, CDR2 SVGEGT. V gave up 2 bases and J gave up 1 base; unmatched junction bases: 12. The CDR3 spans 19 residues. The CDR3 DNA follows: TGTGCCAGCAGTTACGTGCCGGGACAGGGATTTGAGAGCAATCAGCCCCAGCATTTT. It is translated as CASSYVPGQGFESNQPQHF.

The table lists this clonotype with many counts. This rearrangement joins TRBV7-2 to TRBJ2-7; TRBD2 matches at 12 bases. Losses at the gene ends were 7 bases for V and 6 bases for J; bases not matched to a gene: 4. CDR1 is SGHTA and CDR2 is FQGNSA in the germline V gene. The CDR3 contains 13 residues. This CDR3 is CASNLAGGGEQYF. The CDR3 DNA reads TGTGCCAGCAACCTAGCGGGAGGGGGCGAGCAGTACTTC. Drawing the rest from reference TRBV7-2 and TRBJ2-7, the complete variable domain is GAGVSQSPSNKVTEKGKDVELRCDPISGHTALYWYRQSLGQGLEFLIYFQGNSAPDKSGLPSDRFSAERTGGSVSTLTIQRTQQEDSAVYLCASNLAGGGEQYFGPGTRLTVT.

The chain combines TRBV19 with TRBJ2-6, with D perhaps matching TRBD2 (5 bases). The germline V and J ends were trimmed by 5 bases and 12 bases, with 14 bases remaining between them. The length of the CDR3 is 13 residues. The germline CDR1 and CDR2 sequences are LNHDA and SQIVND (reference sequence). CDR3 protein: CASSAGGSFVLTF. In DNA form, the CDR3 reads TGTGCCAGTAGTGCGGGCGGCTCGTTCGTCCTGACTTTC. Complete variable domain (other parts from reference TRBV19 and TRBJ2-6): DGGITQSPKYLFRKEGQNVTLSCEQNLNHDAMYWYRQDPGQGLRLIYYSQIVNDFQKGDIAEGYSVSREKKESFPLTVTSAQKNPTAFYLCASSAGGSFVLTFGAGSRLTVL.

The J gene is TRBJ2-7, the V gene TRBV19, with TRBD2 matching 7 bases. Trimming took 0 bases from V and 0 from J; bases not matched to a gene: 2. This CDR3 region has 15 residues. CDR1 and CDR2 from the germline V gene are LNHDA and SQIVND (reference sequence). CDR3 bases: TGTGCCAGTAGTATAGACGGCGGGAGCTCCTACGAGCAGTACTTC. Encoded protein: CASSIDGGSSYEQYF.

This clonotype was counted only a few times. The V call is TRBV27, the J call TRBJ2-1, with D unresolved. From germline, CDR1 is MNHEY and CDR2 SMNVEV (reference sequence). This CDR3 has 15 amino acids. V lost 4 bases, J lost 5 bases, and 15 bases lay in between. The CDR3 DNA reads TGTGCCAGCAGTTCCGGACCCACCGCGGACAATGAGCAGTTCTTC. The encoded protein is CASSSGPTADNEQFF.

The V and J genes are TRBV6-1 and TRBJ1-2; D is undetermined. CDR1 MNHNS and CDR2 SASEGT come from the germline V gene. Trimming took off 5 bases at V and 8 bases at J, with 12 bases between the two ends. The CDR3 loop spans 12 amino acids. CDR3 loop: CASSYAGGGYTF. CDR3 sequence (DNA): TGTGCCAGCAGTTACGCGGGAGGAGGCTACACCTTC.

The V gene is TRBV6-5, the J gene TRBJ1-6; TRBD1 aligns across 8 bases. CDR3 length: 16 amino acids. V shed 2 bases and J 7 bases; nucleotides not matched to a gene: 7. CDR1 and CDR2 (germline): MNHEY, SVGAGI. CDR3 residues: CASSYGPGQDNSPLHF. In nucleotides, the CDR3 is TGTGCCAGCAGTTACGGGCCGGGACAGGACAATTCACCCCTCCACTTT.

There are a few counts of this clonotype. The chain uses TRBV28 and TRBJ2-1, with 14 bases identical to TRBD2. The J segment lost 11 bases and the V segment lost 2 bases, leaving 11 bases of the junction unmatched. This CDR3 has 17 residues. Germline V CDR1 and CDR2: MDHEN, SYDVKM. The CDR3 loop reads CASSLRRSRLAGGQQFF. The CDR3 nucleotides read TGTGCCAGCAGTTTAAGGCGTTCGCGACTAGCGGGAGGGCAGCAGTTCTTC.

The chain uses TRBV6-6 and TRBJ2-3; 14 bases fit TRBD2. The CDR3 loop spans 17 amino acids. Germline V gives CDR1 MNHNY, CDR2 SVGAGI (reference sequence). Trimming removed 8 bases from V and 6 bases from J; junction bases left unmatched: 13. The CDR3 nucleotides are TGTGCCAGCCGCGTGACCGGGACTAGCGGGAGTGGGGATACGCAGTATTTT. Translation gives CASRVTGTSGSGDTQYF.

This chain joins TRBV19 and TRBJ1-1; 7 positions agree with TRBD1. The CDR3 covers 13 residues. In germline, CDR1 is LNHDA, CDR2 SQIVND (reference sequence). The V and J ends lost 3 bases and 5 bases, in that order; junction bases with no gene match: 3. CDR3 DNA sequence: TGTGCCAGTAGTATGGACAGGTTTACTGAAGCTTTCTTT. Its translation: CASSMDRFTEAFF.

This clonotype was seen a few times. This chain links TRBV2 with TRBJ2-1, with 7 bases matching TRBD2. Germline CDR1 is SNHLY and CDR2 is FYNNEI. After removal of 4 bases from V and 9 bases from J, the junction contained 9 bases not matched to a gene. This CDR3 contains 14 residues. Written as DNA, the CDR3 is TGTGCCAGCAGTGGGCGAGGGAGGGCCACTGAGCAGTTCTTC. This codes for CASSGRGRATEQFF.

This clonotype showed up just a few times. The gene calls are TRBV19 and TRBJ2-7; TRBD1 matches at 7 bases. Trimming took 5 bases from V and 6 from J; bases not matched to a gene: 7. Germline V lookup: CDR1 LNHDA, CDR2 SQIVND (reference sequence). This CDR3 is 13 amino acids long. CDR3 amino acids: CASSAMTGSEQYV. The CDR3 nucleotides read TGTGCCAGTAGTGCGATGACAGGGTCCGAGCAGTACGTC.

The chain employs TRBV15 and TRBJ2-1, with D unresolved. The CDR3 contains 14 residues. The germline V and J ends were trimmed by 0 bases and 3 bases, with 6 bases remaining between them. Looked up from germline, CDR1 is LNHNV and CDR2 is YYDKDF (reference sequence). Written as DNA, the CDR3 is TGTGCCACCAGCAGAGAAGACGGCTACAATGAGCAGTTCTTC. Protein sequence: CATSREDGYNEQFF.

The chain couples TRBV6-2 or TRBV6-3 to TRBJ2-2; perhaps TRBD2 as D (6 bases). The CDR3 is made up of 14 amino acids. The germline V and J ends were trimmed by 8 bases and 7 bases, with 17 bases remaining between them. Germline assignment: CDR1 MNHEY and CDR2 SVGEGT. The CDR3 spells CASRSGPLGGELFF. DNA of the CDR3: TGTGCCAGCCGTAGCGGACCCTTGGGCGGGGAGCTGTTTTTT.

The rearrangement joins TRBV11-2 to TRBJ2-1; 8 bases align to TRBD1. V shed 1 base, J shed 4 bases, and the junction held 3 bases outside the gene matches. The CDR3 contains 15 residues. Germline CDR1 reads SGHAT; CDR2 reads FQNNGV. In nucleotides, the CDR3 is TGTGCCAGCAGCTTAGCCTGGACAGGGTACAATGAGCAGTTCTTC. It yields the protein CASSLAWTGYNEQFF. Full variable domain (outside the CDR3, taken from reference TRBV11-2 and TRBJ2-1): EAGVAQSPRYKIIEKRQSVAFWCNPISGHATLYWYQQILGQGPKLLIQFQNNGVVDDSQLPKDRFSAERLKGVDSTLKIQPAKLEDSAVYLCASSLAWTGYNEQFFGPGTRLTVL.

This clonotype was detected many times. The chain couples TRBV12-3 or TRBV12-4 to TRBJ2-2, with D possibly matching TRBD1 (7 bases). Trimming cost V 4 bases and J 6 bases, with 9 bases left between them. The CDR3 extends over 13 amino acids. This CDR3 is CASSSRGAGELFF. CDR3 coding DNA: TGTGCCAGCAGTTCCAGGGGGGCCGGGGAGCTGTTTTTT.

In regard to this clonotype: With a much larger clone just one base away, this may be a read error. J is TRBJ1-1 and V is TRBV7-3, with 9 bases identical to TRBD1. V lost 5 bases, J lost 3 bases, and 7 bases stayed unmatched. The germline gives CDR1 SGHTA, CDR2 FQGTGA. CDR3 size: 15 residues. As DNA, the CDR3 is TGTGCCAGCAGCCCCCGACAGGGGGGGGACACTGAAGCTTTCTTT. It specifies CASSPRQGGDTEAFF.